This entry is about one T cell receptor beta chain. This specimen belongs to a study of Ad26.COV2.S vaccination and SARS-CoV-2 variants. The CDR3 extends over 15 amino acids. Germline loops: CDR1 SGHRS, CDR2 YFSETQ. V dropped 0 bases and J dropped 7; count of bases not matched to a gene: 7. Noted treatment: approximately 18 received Ad26.COV2.S at low or high dose, single or two shots; several received placebo; per-sample allocation not given. Collection of the samples took place on day 63 after the first injection of vaccine or placebo. Clones were read by immunoSEQ multiplex PCR, and TCRdb kept only the in-frame ones, dropping some. The data contain about 440,000 clones, less than 95% of them singletons.

This TCR derives from a person aged 18-60 years who received the Ad26.COV2.S COVID-19 vaccine or a placebo. The sample in question was peripheral blood, obtained in a trial of Ad26.COV2.S vaccine versus placebo. This rearrangement joins TRBV5-1 to TRBJ2-1, with 7 bases fitting TRBD2. CDR3 sequence reads: CASSLGLAGRNEQFF. DNA for the CDR3: TGCGCCAGCAGCTTGGGACTAGCAGGGCGGAATGAGCAGTTCTTC.